What follows are 14 T cell receptor beta chains derived from one specimen sequenced in a study of cytotoxic CD8 clonotypes in ibrutinib-treated CLL. Libraries were prepared by immunoSEQ multiplex PCR; TCRdb keeps only in-frame clonotypes and omits some of them. The data contain over 200,000 clones, 70% of them singletons. The sequenced sample was PBMCs, obtained after 12 months of ibrutinib treatment. The receptors were sampled from a human donor with chronic lymphocytic leukemia.

The V call is TRBV6-1, the J call TRBJ2-2; D is uncertain. Germline V gene data show CDR1 as MNHNS and CDR2 as SASEGT. Trimming removed 9 bases from V and 0 bases from J, with 11 bases in between. This CDR3 is 14 amino acids long. The CDR3 DNA follows: TGTGCCAGTCCCAGAATCCCGAACACCGGGGAGCTGTTTTTT. This encodes CASPRIPNTGELFF.

The gene calls are TRBV28 and TRBJ2-7; TRBD1 matches at 9 bases. Germline CDR1 is MDHEN and CDR2 is SYDVKM. The junction had 7 bases not matched to a gene; V was cut back by 0 bases and J by 7 bases. The CDR3 loop spans 15 amino acids. CDR3 amino acids: CASSLWAQGAREQYF. Written as DNA, the CDR3 is TGTGCCAGCAGTTTATGGGCACAGGGGGCGCGGGAGCAGTACTTC.

V is TRBV7-6 and J is TRBJ2-7; a possible D gene is TRBD2 (6 bases). The germline V and J ends were trimmed by 4 bases and 7 bases, with 14 bases remaining between them. Germline CDR1 is SGHVS and CDR2 is FNYEAQ. The CDR3 consists of 13 residues. The CDR3 is CASSSPGGEEQYF. CDR3 in DNA: TGTGCCAGCAGCTCCCCCGGCGGGGAAGAGCAGTACTTC.

This rearrangement joins TRBV5-1 to TRBJ2-2; no clear D. The CDR3 extends over 15 amino acids. Germline loops: CDR1 SGHRS, CDR2 YFSETQ. The V end lost 1 base, the J end lost 3 bases, and 10 bases lay between the germline ends. The CDR3 DNA follows: TGCGCCAGCAGCTTGAGGAATTCGGACACCGGGGAGCTGTTTTTT. It yields the protein CASSLRNSDTGELFF.

The chain couples TRBV7-2 to TRBJ2-1; possible D gene TRBD2, 6 bases. Germline assignment: CDR1 SGHTA and CDR2 FQGNSA. With 7 bases removed from V and 6 bases from J, the gap between germline ends came to 16 bases. The CDR3 contains 14 residues. The chain's CDR3 is CASMVNGRGNEQFF. The CDR3 DNA reads as TGTGCCAGCATGGTGAACGGGAGAGGCAATGAGCAGTTCTTC.

The genes are TRBV6-1 and TRBJ1-1, with D hard to call. Per germline, CDR1 MNHNS and CDR2 SASEGT. This CDR3 region has 13 residues. The V and J ends lost 8 bases and 4 bases respectively, with 14 bases between them. This chain's CDR3 is CASPSWWATEAFF. Here the CDR3 DNA reads TGTGCCAGCCCCTCGTGGTGGGCCACTGAAGCTTTCTTT.

This clone was found once. The chain uses TRBV5-6 and TRBJ2-1; D possibly matches TRBD1 or TRBD2 (6 bases each). The CDR3 is 11 amino acids. Germline V gene lookup returns CDR1 SGHDT and CDR2 YYEEEE. Trimming pared 6 bases from V and 13 bases from J, leaving 14 bases between. The CDR3 reads CASTRRGEQFF. The CDR3 DNA is TGTGCCAGCACCCGGAGGGGGGAACAGTTCTTC.

Turning to this clone: The sample carries other DNA sequences with the same CDR3. The rearrangement uses TRBV5-4 and TRBJ1-1; D not certain. The germline V gene has CDR1 SGHNT and CDR2 YYREEE (reference sequence). The CDR3 extends over 13 amino acids. Trimming pared 0 bases from V and 3 bases from J, leaving 6 bases between. CDR3 amino acids: CASSLGQDTEAFF. For the CDR3, the DNA is TGTGCCAGCAGCTTGGGACAAGACACTGAAGCTTTCTTT. Using reference TRBV5-4 and TRBJ1-1 for the parts outside the CDR3, the full variable domain is ETGVTQSPTHLIKTRGQQVTLRCSSQSGHNTVSWYQQALGQGPQFIFQYYREEENGRGNFPPRFSGLQFPNYSSELNVNALELDDSALYLCASSLGQDTEAFFGQGTRLTVV.

This chain links TRBV13 with TRBJ1-3; D possibly corresponds to TRBD1 (6 bases). The V gene lost 3 bases and the J gene lost 0 bases, with 6 bases spanning the gap. This CDR3 has 14 residues. The V gene's germline CDR1 is PRHDT and CDR2 FYEKMQ (reference sequence). The CDR3 region has the DNA TGTGCCAGCAGCTTGGGGGCCTCTGGAAACACCATATATTTT. Amino acid sequence: CASSLGASGNTIYF.

This chain uses TRBV2 with TRBJ2-6, with no clear D. The germline V and J ends were trimmed by 5 bases and 0 bases, with 8 bases remaining between them. CDR3 length: 15 residues. In germline, CDR1 is SNHLY, CDR2 FYNNEI. CDR3 protein: CASSWGYSGANVLTF. CDR3 sequence (DNA): TGTGCCAGCAGTTGGGGTTACTCTGGGGCCAACGTCCTGACTTTC.

This chain links TRBV7-2 with TRBJ2-2; 7 bases align to TRBD2. V shed 4 bases and J 5 bases; nucleotides not matched to a gene: 7. The germline gives CDR1 SGHTA, CDR2 FQGNSA. CDR3 size: 15 residues. CDR3 coding DNA: TGTGCCAGCAGCTCCTCCGGACTAGAGACCGGGGAGCTGTTTTTT. It yields the protein CASSSSGLETGELFF.

The rearrangement links TRBV28 to TRBJ2-3, with a weak D call TRBD2 (6 bases). V was shortened by 10 bases and J by 0 bases, with 17 bases between the two germline ends. The germline V gene encodes CDR1 MDHEN and CDR2 SYDVKM. The CDR3 runs to 15 residues. CDR3 coding DNA: TGTGCCACCATGGGGGGTACTCCTAGCACAGATACGCAGTATTTT. It translates to CATMGGTPSTDTQYF.

The count of this clone is one. CDR3 sequence reads: CASSLRRYDYGYTF. CDR3 in DNA: TGTGCCAGCAGTTTACGGCGGTACGACTATGGCTACACCTTC. The rearrangement joins TRBV6-5 to TRBJ1-2, with D unclear. The CDR3 spans 14 residues. CDR1 is MNHEY and CDR2 is SVGAGI in the germline V gene. The V and J ends lost 4 bases and 3 bases respectively, with 12 bases between them.

The chain recombines TRBV10-2 with TRBJ2-1, with D possibly being TRBD2 (6 bases). This CDR3 contains 14 residues. The germline V and J ends were trimmed by 2 bases and 8 bases, with 13 bases remaining between them. CDR1 WSHSY and CDR2 SAAADI come from the germline V gene. Here the CDR3 DNA reads TGCGCCAGCAGTGAGGCAGGAGGGCGCCATGAGCAGTTCTTC. It translates to CASSEAGGRHEQFF.